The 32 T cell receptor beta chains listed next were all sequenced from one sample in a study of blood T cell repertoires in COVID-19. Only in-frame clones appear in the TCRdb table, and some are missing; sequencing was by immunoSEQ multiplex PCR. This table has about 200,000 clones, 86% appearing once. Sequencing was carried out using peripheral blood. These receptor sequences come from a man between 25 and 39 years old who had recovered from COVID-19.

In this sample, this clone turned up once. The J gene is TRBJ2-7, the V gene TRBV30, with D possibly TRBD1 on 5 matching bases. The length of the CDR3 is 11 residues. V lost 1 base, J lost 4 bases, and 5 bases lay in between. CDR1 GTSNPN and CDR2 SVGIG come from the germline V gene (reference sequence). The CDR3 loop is CAWSAGYEQYF. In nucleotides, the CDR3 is TGTGCCTGGAGTGCAGGGTACGAGCAGTACTTC.

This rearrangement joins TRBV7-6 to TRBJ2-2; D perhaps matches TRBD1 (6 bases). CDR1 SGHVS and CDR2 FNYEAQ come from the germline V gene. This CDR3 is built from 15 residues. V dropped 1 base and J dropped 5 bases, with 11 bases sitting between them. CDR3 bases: TGTGCCAGCAGCTTAGGGGCAACAGGGACCGGGGAGCTGTTTTTT. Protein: CASSLGATGTGELFF.

This CDR3 is CASSRNGNRGAKEWETQYF. The CDR3 nucleotides are TGTGCCAGCAGCCGTAATGGGAACAGGGGCGCCAAAGAGTGGGAGACCCAGTACTTC. The chain has TRBV7-8 and TRBJ2-5; TRBD1 aligns across 7 bases. The CDR3 length is 19 residues. V was clipped by 5 bases and J by 5 bases; unmatched bases: 23. Germline-derived CDR1 and CDR2 are SGHVS and FQNEAQ.

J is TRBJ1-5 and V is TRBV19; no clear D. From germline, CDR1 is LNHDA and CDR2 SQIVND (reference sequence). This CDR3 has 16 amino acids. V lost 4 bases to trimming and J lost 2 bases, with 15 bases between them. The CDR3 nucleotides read TGTGCCAGTAGTAAGCCGGGATTCTCGGGCAATCAGCCCCAGCATTTT. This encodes CASSKPGFSGNQPQHF.

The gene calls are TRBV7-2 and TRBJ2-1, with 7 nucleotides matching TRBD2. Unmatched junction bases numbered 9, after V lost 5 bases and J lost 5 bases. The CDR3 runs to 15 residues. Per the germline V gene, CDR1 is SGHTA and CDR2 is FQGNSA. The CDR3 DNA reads TGTGCCAGCAGCCCGGGACTAAGCGAAAACAATGAGCAGTTCTTC. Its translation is CASSPGLSENNEQFF.

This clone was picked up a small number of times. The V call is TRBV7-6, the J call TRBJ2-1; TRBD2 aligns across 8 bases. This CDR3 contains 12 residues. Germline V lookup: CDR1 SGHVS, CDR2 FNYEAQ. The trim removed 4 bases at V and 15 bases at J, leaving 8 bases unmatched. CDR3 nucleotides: TGTGCCAGCAGCTCACCGGGACTAGGTCTGTTCTTC. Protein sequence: CASSSPGLGLFF.

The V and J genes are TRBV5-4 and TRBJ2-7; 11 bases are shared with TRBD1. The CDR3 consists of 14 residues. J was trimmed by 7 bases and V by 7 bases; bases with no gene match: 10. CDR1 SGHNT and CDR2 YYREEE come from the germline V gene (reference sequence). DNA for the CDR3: TGTGCCAGCGGAAGCGGACAGGGGGCGGGAGAGCAGTACTTC. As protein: CASGSGQGAGEQYF.

CDR3 sequence (DNA): TGTGCCAGCAGCCAAGATTGGGGACTAGCCCCCACAGATACGCAGTATTTT. It translates to CASSQDWGLAPTDTQYF. V usage is TRBV3-1 (or the pseudogene TRBV3-2) and J usage is TRBJ2-3; 9 bases align to TRBD2. Germline V gives CDR1 LGHDT, CDR2 YNNKEL (reference sequence). The CDR3 extends over 17 amino acids. V trimming: 0 bases; J trimming: 2 bases; junction bases outside the gene matches: 6.

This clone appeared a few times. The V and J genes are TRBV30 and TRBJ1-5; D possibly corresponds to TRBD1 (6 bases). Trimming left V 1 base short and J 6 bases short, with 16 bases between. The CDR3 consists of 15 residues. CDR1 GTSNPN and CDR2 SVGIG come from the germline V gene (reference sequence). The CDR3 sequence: CAWSEGDRRGQPQHF. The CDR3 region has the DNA TGTGCCTGGAGTGAGGGGGATCGTAGGGGTCAGCCCCAGCATTTT. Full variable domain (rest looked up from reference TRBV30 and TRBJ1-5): SQTIHQWPATLVQPVGSPLSLECTVEGTSNPNLYWYRQAAGRGLQLLFYSVGIGQISSEVPQNLSASRPQDRQFILSSKKLLLSDSGFYLCAWSEGDRRGQPQHFGDGTRLSIL.

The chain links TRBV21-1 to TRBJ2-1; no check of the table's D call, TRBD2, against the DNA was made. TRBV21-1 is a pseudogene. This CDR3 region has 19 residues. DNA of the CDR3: TGTGCCAGCAGCACCCCAAGACTAGCGGGGGGGCCGGGGGACAATGAGCAGTTCTTC. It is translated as CASSTPRLAGGPGDNEQFF.

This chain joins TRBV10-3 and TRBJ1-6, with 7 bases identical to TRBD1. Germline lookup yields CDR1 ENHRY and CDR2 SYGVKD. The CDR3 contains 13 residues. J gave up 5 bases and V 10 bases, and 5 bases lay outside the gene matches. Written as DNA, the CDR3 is TGTGCCACAGGGGGACAGAATAATTCACCCCTCCACTTT. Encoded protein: CATGGQNNSPLHF.

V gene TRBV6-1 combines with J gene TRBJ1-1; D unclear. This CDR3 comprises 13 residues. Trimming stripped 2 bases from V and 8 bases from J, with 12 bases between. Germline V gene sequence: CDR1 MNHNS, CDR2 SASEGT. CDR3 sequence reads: CASSELSVTEAFF. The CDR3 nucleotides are TGTGCCAGCAGTGAACTTTCCGTCACAGAAGCTTTCTTT.

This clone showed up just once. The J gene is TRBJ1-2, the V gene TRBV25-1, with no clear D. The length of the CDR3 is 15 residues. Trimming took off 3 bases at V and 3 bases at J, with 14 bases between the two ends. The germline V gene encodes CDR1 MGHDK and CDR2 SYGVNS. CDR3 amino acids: CASSEGNFVDYGYTF. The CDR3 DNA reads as TGTGCCAGCAGTGAGGGCAACTTCGTGGACTATGGCTACACCTTC.

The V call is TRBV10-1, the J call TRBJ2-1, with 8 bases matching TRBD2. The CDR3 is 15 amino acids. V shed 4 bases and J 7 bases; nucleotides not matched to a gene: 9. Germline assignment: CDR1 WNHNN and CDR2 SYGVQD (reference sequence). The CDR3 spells CASSAGGLARNEQFF. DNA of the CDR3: TGCGCCAGCAGTGCGGGGGGGCTAGCAAGGAATGAGCAGTTCTTC.

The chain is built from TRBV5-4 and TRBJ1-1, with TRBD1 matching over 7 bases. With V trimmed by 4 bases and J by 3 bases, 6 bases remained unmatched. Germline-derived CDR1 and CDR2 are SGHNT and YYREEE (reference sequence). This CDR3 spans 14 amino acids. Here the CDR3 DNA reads TGTGCCAGCAGCGACAGGGCCAGGGACACTGAAGCTTTCTTT. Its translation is CASSDRARDTEAFF.

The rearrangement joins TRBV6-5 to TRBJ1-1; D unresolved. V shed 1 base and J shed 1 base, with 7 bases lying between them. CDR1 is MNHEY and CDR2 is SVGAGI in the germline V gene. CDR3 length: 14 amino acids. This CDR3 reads CASSYLRSNTEAFF. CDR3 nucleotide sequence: TGTGCCAGCAGTTACTTACGGTCGAACACTGAAGCTTTCTTT.

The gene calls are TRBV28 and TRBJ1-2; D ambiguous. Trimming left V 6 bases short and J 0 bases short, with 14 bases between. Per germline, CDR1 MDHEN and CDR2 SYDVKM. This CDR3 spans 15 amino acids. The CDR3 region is CASRPPPVTNYGYTF. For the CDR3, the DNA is TGTGCCAGCAGGCCCCCCCCGGTGACTAACTATGGCTACACCTTC.

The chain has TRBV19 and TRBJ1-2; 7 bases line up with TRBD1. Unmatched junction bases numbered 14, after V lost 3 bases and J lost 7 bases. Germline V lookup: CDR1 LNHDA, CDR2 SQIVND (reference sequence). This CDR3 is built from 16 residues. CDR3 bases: TGTGCCAGTAGTATCGGCCCGGAGGGGGCGGTCTCTGGCTACACCTTC. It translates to CASSIGPEGAVSGYTF.

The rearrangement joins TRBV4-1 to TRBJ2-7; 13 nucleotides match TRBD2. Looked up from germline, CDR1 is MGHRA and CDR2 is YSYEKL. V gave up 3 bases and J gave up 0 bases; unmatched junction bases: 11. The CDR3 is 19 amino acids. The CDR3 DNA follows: TGCGCCAGCAGCCAGGGACACGGGACTAGCGGGGCAAGCTCCTACGAGCAGTACTTC. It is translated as CASSQGHGTSGASSYEQYF.

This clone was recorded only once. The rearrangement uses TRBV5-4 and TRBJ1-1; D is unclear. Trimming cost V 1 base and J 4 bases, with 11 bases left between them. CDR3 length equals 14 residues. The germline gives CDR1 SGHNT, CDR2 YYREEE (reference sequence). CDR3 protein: CASSLYGRGTEAFF. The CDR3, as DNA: TGTGCCAGCAGCTTGTATGGACGGGGCACTGAAGCTTTCTTT.

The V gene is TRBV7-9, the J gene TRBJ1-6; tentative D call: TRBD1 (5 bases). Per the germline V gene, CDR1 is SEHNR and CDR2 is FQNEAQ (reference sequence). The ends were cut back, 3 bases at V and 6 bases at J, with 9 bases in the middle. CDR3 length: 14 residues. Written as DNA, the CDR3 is TGTGCCAGCAGCTTGTCCCAGGGTAATTCACCCCTCCACTTT. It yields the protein CASSLSQGNSPLHF.

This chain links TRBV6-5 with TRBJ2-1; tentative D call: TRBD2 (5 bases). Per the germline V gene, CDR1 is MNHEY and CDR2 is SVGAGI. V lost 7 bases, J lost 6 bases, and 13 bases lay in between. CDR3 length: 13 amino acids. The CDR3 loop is CASTRTRTNEQFF. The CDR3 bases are TGTGCCAGCACCAGAACTAGAACCAATGAGCAGTTCTTC.

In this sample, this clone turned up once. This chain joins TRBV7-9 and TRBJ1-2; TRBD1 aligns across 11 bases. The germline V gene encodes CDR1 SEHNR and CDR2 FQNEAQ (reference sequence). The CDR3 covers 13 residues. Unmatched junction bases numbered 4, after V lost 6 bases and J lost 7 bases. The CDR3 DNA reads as TGTGCCAGCAGTGGGACAGGGGGAAGTGGCTACACCTTC. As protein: CASSGTGGSGYTF.

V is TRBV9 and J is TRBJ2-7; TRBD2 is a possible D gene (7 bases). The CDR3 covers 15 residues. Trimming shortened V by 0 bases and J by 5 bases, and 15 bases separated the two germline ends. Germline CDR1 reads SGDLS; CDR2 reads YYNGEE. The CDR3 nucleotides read TGTGCCAGCAGCGTAGCGAGGGGGGGCTGGGACGAGCAGTACTTC. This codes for CASSVARGGWDEQYF.

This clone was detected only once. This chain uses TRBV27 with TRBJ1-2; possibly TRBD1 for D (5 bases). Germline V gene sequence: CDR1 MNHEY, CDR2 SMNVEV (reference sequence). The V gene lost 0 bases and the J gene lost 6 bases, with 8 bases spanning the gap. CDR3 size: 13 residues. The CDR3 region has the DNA TGTGCCAGCAGTTTATCGTGGGGGGATGGCTACACCTTC. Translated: CASSLSWGDGYTF.

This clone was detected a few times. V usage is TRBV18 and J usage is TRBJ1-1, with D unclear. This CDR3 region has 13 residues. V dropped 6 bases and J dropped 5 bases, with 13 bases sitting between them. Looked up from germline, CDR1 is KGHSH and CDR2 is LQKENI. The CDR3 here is CASSPEWETEAFF. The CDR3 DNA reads TGTGCCAGCTCCCCCGAATGGGAGACTGAAGCTTTCTTT.

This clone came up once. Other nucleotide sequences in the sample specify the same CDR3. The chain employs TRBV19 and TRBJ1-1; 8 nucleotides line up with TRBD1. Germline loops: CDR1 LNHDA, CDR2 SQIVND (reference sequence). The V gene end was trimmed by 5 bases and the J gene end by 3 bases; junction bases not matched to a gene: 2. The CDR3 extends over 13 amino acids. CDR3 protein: CASSSTGDTEAFF. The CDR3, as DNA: TGTGCCAGTAGTTCGACAGGGGACACTGAAGCTTTCTTT.

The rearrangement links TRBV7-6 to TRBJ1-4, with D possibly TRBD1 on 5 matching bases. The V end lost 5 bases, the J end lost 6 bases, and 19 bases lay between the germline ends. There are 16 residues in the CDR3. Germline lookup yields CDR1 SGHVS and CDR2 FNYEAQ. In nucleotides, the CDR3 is TGTGCCAGCAGCCTCGGGACTCCGGGGGGGGATGAAAAACTGTTTTTT. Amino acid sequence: CASSLGTPGGDEKLFF.

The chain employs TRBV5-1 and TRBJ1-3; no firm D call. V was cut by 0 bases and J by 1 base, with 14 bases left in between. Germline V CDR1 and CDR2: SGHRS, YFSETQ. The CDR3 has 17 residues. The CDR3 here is CASSLDSGDGSGNTIYF. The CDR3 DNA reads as TGCGCCAGCAGCTTGGACTCAGGCGATGGGTCTGGAAACACCATATATTTT.

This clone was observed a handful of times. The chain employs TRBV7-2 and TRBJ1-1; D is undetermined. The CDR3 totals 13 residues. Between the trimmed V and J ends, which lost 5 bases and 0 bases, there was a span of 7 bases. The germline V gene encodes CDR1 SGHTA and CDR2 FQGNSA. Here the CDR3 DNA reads TGTGCCAGCAGCACCTACTTGAACACTGAAGCTTTCTTT. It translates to CASSTYLNTEAFF.

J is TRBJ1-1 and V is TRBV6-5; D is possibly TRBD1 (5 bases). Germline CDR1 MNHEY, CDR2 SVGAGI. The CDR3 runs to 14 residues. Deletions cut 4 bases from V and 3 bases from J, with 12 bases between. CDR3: CASSLRGRDTEAFF. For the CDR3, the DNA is TGTGCCAGCAGTTTAAGGGGTCGTGACACTGAAGCTTTCTTT.

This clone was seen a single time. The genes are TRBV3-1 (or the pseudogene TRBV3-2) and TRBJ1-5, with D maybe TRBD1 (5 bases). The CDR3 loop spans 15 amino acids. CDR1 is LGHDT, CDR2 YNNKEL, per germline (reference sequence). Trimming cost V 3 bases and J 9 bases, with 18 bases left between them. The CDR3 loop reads CASSHRVDSPWPQHF. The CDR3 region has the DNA TGTGCCAGCAGCCACAGAGTCGACAGTCCTTGGCCCCAGCATTTT.